The T cell receptor (beta chain) described here comes from a study of beta chain features in type 1 diabetes. This CDR3 is 15 amino acids long. Per the germline V gene, CDR1 is SGHDT and CDR2 is YYEEEE. The V and J ends lost 3 bases and 2 bases respectively, with 14 bases between them. Expressed TCRB transcripts were sequenced because the isolated RNA had all been reverse transcribed beforehand. Profiling relied on immunoSEQ multiplex PCR, and the TCRdb table lists in-frame clones only, not all of them. The repertoire includes 500,000 to 800,000 clones, approximately 13% of them detected once, and 0.095% to 0.15% sits in the top ten. This clone showed up just a few times. Antigen: not known. Study outcomes and limitations: Moderate but significant shortening of TCRB CDR3s was recorded in all four CD4+ subsets from Type 1 diabetes patients. Sequencing from cDNA could over-represent high-TCR-expressing cells.

This receptor was identified in a man aged 30-40 years with type 1 diabetes. V and J are TRBV5-6 and TRBJ2-5; the D gene is possibly TRBD2 (6 bases). The sequenced sample consisted of naive CD4+ T cells from blood. The CDR3 DNA is TGTGCCAGCAGCTCGGCCCGGGGGAATCAAGAGACCCAGTACTTC. As protein: CASSSARGNQETQYF. The full variable domain, its missing parts supplied by reference TRBV5-6 and TRBJ2-5, is DAGVTQSPTHLIKTRGQQVTLRCSPKSGHDTVSWYQQALGQGPQFIFQYYEEEERQRGNFPDRFSGHQFPNYSSELNVNALLLGDSALYLCASSSARGNQETQYFGPGTRLLVL.